This TCR beta chain was retrieved from a study of T cells in Graves' hyperthyroidism and ophthalmopathy. For the study at large: Peripheral blood was acquired at first diagnosis, ahead of any therapy whatsoever. Regarding the study as a whole: The model forecast ophthalmopathy, anticipating it by a median about 7 months before onset.

TCR beta CDR3 region amplification was performed from RNA transcripts. Initially, a first-round RT-PCR of the TCR CDR3 employed the HTBI primer set. MiXCR, applied by TCRdb to the multiplex PCR reads, yields one record per CDR3 protein. This sample carries about 330,000 distinct CDR3 sequences, approximately 15% of them seen once, and the ten largest clones take 34%. Patients with ophthalmopathy all had a Clinical Activity Score of at least 3, a NOSPECS grade of at least 4 and duration under 3 months. Together with thyroid ultrasound, orbital computed tomography, serum thyroxine and TRAb, clinical symptoms were used for diagnoses. The sample holds many counts of this clonotype. Its antigen is still unknown. This receptor was identified in a woman between 40 and 55 years old with Graves' ophthalmopathy. The sequenced sample consisted of blood.

CDR3 DNA sequence: TGTGCCAGCAGTTCTGACCCGAATTCACCCCTCCACTTT. It translates to CASSSDPNSPLHF. The gene calls are TRBV27 and TRBJ1-6; D gene ambiguous. The V and J ends lost 4 bases and 7 bases respectively, with 8 bases between them. The CDR3 is made up of 13 amino acids. Germline lookup yields CDR1 MNHEY and CDR2 SMNVEV (reference sequence).